This T cell receptor beta chain stems from a study of T cells in Graves' hyperthyroidism and ophthalmopathy. Across the study: Any treatment followed the collection of peripheral blood at initial diagnosis. Findings and caveats of the study: Blood samples included most of the expanded thyroid clonotypes exceeding 0.001.

A patient was excluded if there was uncontrolled infection, other autoimmune disease, pregnancy or lactation. Source material for PBMCs was less than 12 ml fresh peripheral blood. This clonotype was recorded many times. Its antigen is not known. Template material for amplifying TCR beta CDR3 regions consisted of RNA transcripts. The HTBI set primed first-round TCR CDR3 RT-PCR. TCRdb passed the multiplex PCR reads through MiXCR, listing each CDR3 protein once. The sample has a few hundred thousand distinct CDR3 sequences, 13% seen once; the top ten hold around 21%. The germline gives CDR1 MDHEN, CDR2 SYDVKM. This CDR3 comprises 15 residues. The V and J ends lost 3 bases and 1 base respectively, with 10 bases between them.

The sequence was collected from a young man with Graves' hyperthyroidism that later progressed to Graves' ophthalmopathy. The sample consisted of blood. This chain uses TRBV28 with TRBJ1-5; D is ambiguous. CDR3 protein: CASSFRQMSNQPQHF. The DNA for the CDR3 is TGTGCCAGCAGTTTCCGGCAGATGAGCAATCAGCCCCAGCATTTT.